Shown below are 23 T cell receptor beta chains from a single sample sequenced in a study of identical twins. One entry per CDR3 protein, called by TCRdb with MiXCR from the 5' RACE reads. Of approximately 680,000 distinct CDR3 sequences in the sample, around 7.5% are singletons; the top ten hold around 1.6%. The sample also formed part of further work on yellow fever vaccine responses in identical twins.

The sample taken for sequencing was PBMCs. The receptors here all came from a woman under 30 in good health.

The chain has TRBV7-9 and TRBJ2-1, with 7 bases fitting TRBD1. The CDR3 sequence is 16 residues long. J gave up 8 bases and V 2 bases, and 12 bases lay outside the gene matches. Per germline, CDR1 SEHNR and CDR2 FQNEAQ (reference sequence). The DNA for the CDR3 is TGTGCCAGCAGCTTAATAGACGTGCAGACAGGGTATGAGCAGTTCTTC. It encodes CASSLIDVQTGYEQFF.

The sample holds many counts of this clonotype. This chain joins TRBV4-1 and TRBJ2-7, with 8 nucleotides matching TRBD1. The CDR3 sequence is 16 residues long. The V gene's germline CDR1 is MGHRA and CDR2 YSYEKL. The junction had 8 bases not matched to a gene; V was cut back by 1 base and J by 3 bases. The CDR3 loop is CASSQVAGQGLYEQYF. CDR3 in DNA: TGCGCCAGCAGCCAAGTGGCAGGACAGGGCCTCTACGAGCAGTACTTC.

Ten or more counts support this clonotype. The rearrangement links TRBV7-9 to TRBJ2-2; D perhaps matches TRBD2 (5 bases). The ends were cut back, 9 bases at V and 2 bases at J, with 13 bases in the middle. This CDR3 has 14 amino acids. Germline values: CDR1 SEHNR, CDR2 FQNEAQ (reference sequence). DNA for the CDR3: TGTGCCAGGTCGGAGGCTGTAAACACCGGGGAGCTGTTTTTT. Amino acids: CARSEAVNTGELFF.

This clonotype was seen a few times. V is TRBV7-2 and J is TRBJ1-1; D unresolved. The germline V gene encodes CDR1 SGHTA and CDR2 FQGNSA. Trimming shortened V by 1 base and J by 3 bases, and 12 bases separated the two germline ends. There are 15 residues in the CDR3. This chain's CDR3 is CASSLVGTGYTEAFF. The CDR3 bases are TGTGCCAGCAGCTTAGTAGGCACCGGGTACACTGAAGCTTTCTTT.

The chain has TRBV10-3 and TRBJ2-3; 12 bases are a match to TRBD2. The CDR3 covers 19 residues. Germline V gives CDR1 ENHRY, CDR2 SYGVKD. Trimming removed 3 bases from V and 2 bases from J; junction bases left unmatched: 12. Here the CDR3 DNA reads TGTGCCATCAGTGACAACCTGGGACTAGCGGGCCTAGCCACAGATACGCAGTATTTT. It codes for CAISDNLGLAGLATDTQYF.

A few counts support this clonotype. The CDR3 bases are TGCGCCAGCAGCCCCCGACTAGCACACGAGCAGTACTTC. Amino acids: CASSPRLAHEQYF. The gene calls are TRBV4-1 and TRBJ2-7, with 7 bases that match TRBD2. This CDR3 contains 13 residues. Germline V gene lookup returns CDR1 MGHRA and CDR2 YSYEKL. The ends lost 4 bases at V and 5 bases at J; junction bases unmatched: 5.

The gene calls are TRBV24-1 and TRBJ2-1; D is undetermined. V was trimmed by 3 bases and J by 2 bases, leaving 7 bases between them. Looked up from germline, CDR1 is KGHDR and CDR2 is SFDVKD. This CDR3 has 14 residues. CDR3 loop: CATSDGLPYNEQFF. Written as DNA, the CDR3 is TGTGCCACCAGTGATGGGCTACCCTACAATGAGCAGTTCTTC.

The table lists this clonotype with many counts. V is TRBV29-1 and J is TRBJ2-6; no firm D call. CDR3 length: 12 residues. Germline V gene data show CDR1 as SQVTM and CDR2 as ANQGSEA. The germline V and J ends were trimmed by 3 bases and 6 bases, with 6 bases remaining between them. CDR3 residues: CSVDGEANVLTF. Written as DNA, the CDR3 is TGCAGCGTTGATGGTGAGGCCAACGTCCTGACTTTC.

This clonotype has just a few counts. The CDR3 region is CASSPQGLYEQYF. CDR3 DNA: TGTGCCAGCAGCCCACAAGGGCTCTACGAGCAGTACTTC. The rearrangement links TRBV12-3 or TRBV12-4 to TRBJ2-7; the D is unclear. V was shortened by 6 bases and J by 3 bases, with 12 bases between the two germline ends. The CDR3 spans 13 residues.

The sample holds many counts of this clonotype. The genes are TRBV4-1 and TRBJ1-5, with D maybe TRBD1 (5 bases). This CDR3 has 15 residues. The V gene's germline CDR1 is MGHRA and CDR2 YSYEKL. V shed 4 bases and J shed 3 bases, with 13 bases lying between them. The CDR3 loop reads CASSRLGGNNQPQHF. The CDR3 bases are TGCGCCAGCAGCCGTCTCGGGGGGAACAATCAGCCCCAGCATTTT.

This clonotype was counted at least ten times. The chain employs TRBV5-1 and TRBJ2-2; perhaps TRBD2 as D (5 bases). V gave up 4 bases and J gave up 2 bases, with 24 bases separating them. The CDR3 is made up of 19 amino acids. Germline V gene data show CDR1 as SGHRS and CDR2 as YFSETQ. The CDR3 protein is CASSLTTTRSTTNTGELFF. The CDR3 DNA is TGCGCCAGCAGCCTCACGACCACTAGGTCTACGACTAACACCGGGGAGCTGTTTTTT.

This clonotype came up a few times. CDR3 sequence reads: CASSGRGQETQYF. Here the CDR3 DNA reads TGTGCCAGCAGCGGGAGGGGCCAAGAGACCCAGTACTTC. The chain joins TRBV4-2 to TRBJ2-5; 7 bases match TRBD2. The germline V gene has CDR1 LGHNA and CDR2 YNFKEQ. The ends lost 5 bases at V and 1 base at J; junction bases unmatched: 1. CDR3 length: 13 residues.

The V call is TRBV25-1, the J call TRBJ2-1; no clear D. CDR3 length equals 15 residues. V lost 1 base and J lost 10, with 17 bases in between. Per germline, CDR1 MGHDK and CDR2 SYGVNS. CDR3 loop: CASSESRSTVGEQFF. The DNA for the CDR3 is TGTGCCAGCAGTGAATCGCGGAGCACCGTTGGGGAGCAGTTCTTC.

The V call is TRBV28, the J call TRBJ2-5; either TRBD1 or TRBD2 may supply D (6 bases each). CDR1 is MDHEN and CDR2 is SYDVKM in the germline V gene. CDR3 length: 16 residues. With 2 bases removed from V and 1 base from J, the gap between germline ends came to 14 bases. The CDR3 region has the DNA TGTGCCAGCAGTTTAGAGGGGGGCTTTTCCCAAGAGACCCAGTACTTC. It codes for CASSLEGGFSQETQYF.

This clonotype was seen repeatedly, ten times or more. The V gene is TRBV28, the J gene TRBJ2-2; no definite D call. V shed 6 bases and J shed 8 bases, with 19 bases lying between them. This CDR3 comprises 15 residues. Germline V gene lookup returns CDR1 MDHEN and CDR2 SYDVKM. The CDR3 is CASRSPRPDVGELFF. CDR3 sequence (DNA): TGTGCCAGCAGAAGCCCCAGGCCAGATGTGGGGGAGCTGTTTTTT. The whole variable domain, filled in from reference TRBV28 and TRBJ2-2, reads DVKVTQSSRYLVKRTGEKVFLECVQDMDHENMFWYRQDPGLGLRLIYFSYDVKMKEKGDIPEGYSVSREKKERFSLILESASTNQTSMYLCASRSPRPDVGELFFGEGSRLTVL.

This clonotype was seen more than once but under ten times. The chain employs TRBV7-9 and TRBJ2-7; 9 bases agree with TRBD1. The CDR3 extends over 15 amino acids. V lost 2 bases and J lost 1; bases outside the gene matches: 3. Germline CDR1 is SEHNR and CDR2 is FQNEAQ (reference sequence). The CDR3 reads CASSLIGQGSYEQYV. CDR3 nucleotide sequence: TGTGCCAGCAGCTTAATCGGACAGGGGTCCTACGAGCAGTACGTC.

About this clonotype: Germline and junction disagree at one end, which may indicate a read error. J is TRBJ1-6 and V is TRBV12-3 or TRBV12-4; the match to TRBD1 covers 7 bases. CDR3 length equals 15 residues. Here the CDR3 reads CASSSRDSPSSPHHF. CDR3 sequence (DNA): TGTGCCAGCAGTAGCCGGGACAGTCCCTCTTCACCCCACCACTTT.

This clonotype was detected many times. The rearrangement uses TRBV12-3 or TRBV12-4 and TRBJ2-7; 11 bases are a match to TRBD2. The trim removed 5 bases at V and 5 bases at J, leaving 11 bases unmatched. The CDR3 loop spans 16 amino acids. As DNA, the CDR3 is TGTGCCAGCAGTCGCTTAGCGGGAGGGCCTATGGACGAGCAGTACTTC. The encoded protein is CASSRLAGGPMDEQYF.

V usage is TRBV20-1 and J usage is TRBJ2-1, with TRBD2 as a possible D gene (5 bases). V lost 6 bases and J lost 4, with 13 bases in between. The CDR3 is 13 amino acids. Germline loops: CDR1 DFQATT, CDR2 SNEGSKA (reference sequence). DNA for the CDR3: TGCAGTGCCCCCCGGACGGGATACAATGAGCAGTTCTTC. Protein: CSAPRTGYNEQFF.

V usage is TRBV7-2 and J usage is TRBJ1-1; D perhaps matches TRBD1 (6 bases). Germline CDR1 reads SGHTA; CDR2 reads FQGNSA. The CDR3 is 15 amino acids. V was clipped by 4 bases and J by 6 bases, with 18 bases between them. The CDR3 sequence is CASSSVVSRGSEAFF. The CDR3 DNA is TGTGCCAGCAGCTCCGTCGTATCCAGGGGTTCTGAAGCTTTCTTT.

This clonotype was detected only a few times. V usage is TRBV5-1 and J usage is TRBJ2-5, with 7 nucleotides matching TRBD1. The CDR3 is 14 amino acids. The V gene's germline CDR1 is SGHRS and CDR2 YFSETQ. V shed 4 bases, J shed 5 bases, and the junction held 8 bases outside the gene matches. CDR3 sequence (DNA): TGCGCCAGCAGCAGAGAAACAGGGGTGGAGACCCAGTACTTC. Amino acid sequence: CASSRETGVETQYF.

This clonotype was seen a few times. The chain combines TRBV9 with TRBJ2-5, with TRBD2 identical over 11 bases. Unmatched junction bases numbered 9, after V lost 4 bases and J lost 4 bases. CDR3 length equals 16 residues. Germline lookup yields CDR1 SGDLS and CDR2 YYNGEE. CDR3 residues: CASSTTSGSFRETQYF. CDR3 DNA sequence: TGTGCCAGCAGCACCACTAGCGGGAGTTTTCGAGAGACCCAGTACTTC.

In its sample, this clonotype was seen a few times. The V call is TRBV14, the J call TRBJ2-1; 10 nucleotides match TRBD2. The CDR3 totals 19 residues. Trimming cost V 4 bases and J 1 base; bases outside gene matches: 13. Germline loops: CDR1 SGHDN, CDR2 FVKESK. The CDR3 is CASSPRGLAGVGSYNEQFF. Here the CDR3 DNA reads TGTGCCAGCAGCCCCCGGGGGCTAGCGGGGGTCGGGTCCTACAATGAGCAGTTCTTC.